One and the same sample provided the 6 T cell receptor beta chains below, sequenced in a study of T-cell reconstitution after alpha-beta-depleted transplantation in children. The TCRbeta library incorporated unique molecular identifiers. In TCRdb, the PCR reads were re-called with MiXCR into one record per CDR3 protein. The sample consists of hundreds of thousands of distinct CDR3 sequences, roughly 23% of them appearing once. The sample here was PBMCs, taken before TCRalphabeta/CD19-depleted stem cell transplant. The receptors derive from a girl aged 2-9 years with Fanconi anemia, due to receive a stem cell transplant.

This clonotype was seen only a few times. V usage is TRBV4-2 and J usage is TRBJ2-1; D is perhaps TRBD2 (5 bases). CDR1 is LGHNA and CDR2 is YNFKEQ in the germline V gene. CDR3 length equals 12 residues. Trimming left V 5 bases short and J 8 bases short, with 10 bases between. This CDR3 reads CASSEDSYEQFF. CDR3 DNA: TGTGCCAGCAGCGAGGACTCGTATGAGCAGTTCTTC.

The chain couples TRBV10-3 to TRBJ2-1, with 8 bases lining up with TRBD1. There are 13 residues in the CDR3. The V gene's germline CDR1 is ENHRY and CDR2 SYGVKD. V dropped 6 bases and J dropped 5; count of bases not matched to a gene: 3. The CDR3 nucleotides read TGTGCCATCAGGGGACAGGCCAACAATGAGCAGTTCTTC. Its protein product is CAIRGQANNEQFF.

This clonotype was seen repeatedly, ten times or more. This chain uses TRBV29-1 with TRBJ2-3; D could derive from TRBD1 or TRBD2 (5 bases each). The V end lost 6 bases, the J end lost 0 bases, and 13 bases lay between the germline ends. The CDR3 extends over 14 amino acids. Germline CDR1 and CDR2: SQVTM and ANQGSEA. CDR3 region: CSVGTATSTDTQYF. The CDR3 DNA reads as TGCAGCGTGGGGACCGCCACTAGCACAGATACGCAGTATTTT.

This clonotype appeared many times. The chain is built from TRBV6-5 and TRBJ1-1; unclear D gene. The V end lost 6 bases, the J end lost 8 bases, and 13 bases lay between the germline ends. The CDR3 contains 12 residues. Germline V gene lookup returns CDR1 MNHEY and CDR2 SVGAGI. Here the CDR3 reads CASSRKPGEAFF. The CDR3 region has the DNA TGTGCCAGCAGCCGCAAACCGGGCGAAGCTTTCTTT.

The sample holds a few counts of this clonotype. The V and J genes are TRBV20-1 and TRBJ2-3, with TRBD2 identical over 11 bases. The V gene's germline CDR1 is DFQATT and CDR2 SNEGSKA (reference sequence). V gave up 3 bases and J gave up 6 bases; unmatched junction bases: 11. The CDR3 has 16 residues. The CDR3 region is CSASGSGRDRSDTQYF. The CDR3 nucleotides are TGCAGTGCTAGTGGTAGCGGGAGGGATCGGTCCGATACGCAGTATTTT.

This clonotype was observed at least ten times. The genes are TRBV29-1 and TRBJ1-2; the D is unclear. The CDR3 is made up of 11 amino acids. V gave up 4 bases and J gave up 5 bases, with 8 bases separating them. Germline CDR1 reads SQVTM; CDR2 reads ANQGSEA. The CDR3 loop is CSVAASYGYTF. CDR3 sequence (DNA): TGCAGCGTTGCCGCTTCATATGGCTACACCTTC. Complete variable domain (other parts from reference TRBV29-1 and TRBJ1-2): SAVISQKPSRDICQRGTSLTIQCQVDSQVTMMFWYRQQPGQSLTLIATANQGSEATYESGFVIDKFPISRPNLTFSTLTVSNMSPEDSSIYLCSVAASYGYTFGSGTRLTVV.